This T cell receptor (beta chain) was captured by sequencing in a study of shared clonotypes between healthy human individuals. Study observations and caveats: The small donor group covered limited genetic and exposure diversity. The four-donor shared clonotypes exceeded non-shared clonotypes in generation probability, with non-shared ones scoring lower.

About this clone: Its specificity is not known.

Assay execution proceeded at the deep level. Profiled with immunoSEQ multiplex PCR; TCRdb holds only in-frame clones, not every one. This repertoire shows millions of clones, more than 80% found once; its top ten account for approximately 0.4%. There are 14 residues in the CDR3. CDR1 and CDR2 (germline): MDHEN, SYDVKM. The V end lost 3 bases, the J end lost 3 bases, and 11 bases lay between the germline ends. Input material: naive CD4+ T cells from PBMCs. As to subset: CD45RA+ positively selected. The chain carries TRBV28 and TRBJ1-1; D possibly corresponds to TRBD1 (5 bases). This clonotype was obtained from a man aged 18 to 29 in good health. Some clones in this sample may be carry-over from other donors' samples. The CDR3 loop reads CASSFRGRDTEAFF. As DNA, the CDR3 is TGTGCCAGCAGTTTCCGCGGCAGGGACACTGAAGCTTTCTTT. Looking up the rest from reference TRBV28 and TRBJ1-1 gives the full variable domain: DVKVTQSSRYLVKRTGEKVFLECVQDMDHENMFWYRQDPGLGLRLIYFSYDVKMKEKGDIPEGYSVSREKKERFSLILESASTNQTSMYLCASSFRGRDTEAFFGQGTRLTVV.